The clone carrying this T cell receptor (beta chain) has just a few counts. No antigen is known for it. The data stem from a study of human T cells and chemical hapten exposure. Background on the study: Patch tests applied 0.01% DPC to the upper back and were scored after 6 days. Small differences in pooled library volume mainly drove the variation in TCR yields per sample.

Time point indicated: patch test 1, 2 weeks after DPC sensitization. Regarding treatment: therapeutic diphenylcyclopropenone sensitization with weekly scalp DPC. Whole-study results and caveats: Compared with pre-sensitization or healthy control sets, expanded TCRs clustered more.

Trimming took off 5 bases at V and 1 base at J, with 14 bases between the two ends. Germline values: CDR1 SQVTM, CDR2 ANQGSEA. The CDR3 contains 14 residues. Per the study methods: Sample TCR totals centred on a median of around 92,000, ranging about 23,224 to 690,600. TCRdb called the RACE reads again in MiXCR, with one record for every CDR3 protein. For this entry, the V and J calls and clone size follow TCRdb and not the study's own pipeline. The sample has approximately 110,000 distinct CDR3 sequences; approximately 10% are singletons. The genes are TRBV29-1 and TRBJ1-1; unclear D gene. Material: whole blood, obtained in connection with sensitization to the hapten diphenylcyclopropenone (DPC). The TCR comes from a woman in her forties with alopecia areata. Some clones in this sample may be carry-over from other donors' samples. Here the CDR3 DNA reads TGCAGCGTTTTTCCGGCCGGCGCGAACACTGAAGCTTTCTTT. Translating gives CSVFPAGANTEAFF.